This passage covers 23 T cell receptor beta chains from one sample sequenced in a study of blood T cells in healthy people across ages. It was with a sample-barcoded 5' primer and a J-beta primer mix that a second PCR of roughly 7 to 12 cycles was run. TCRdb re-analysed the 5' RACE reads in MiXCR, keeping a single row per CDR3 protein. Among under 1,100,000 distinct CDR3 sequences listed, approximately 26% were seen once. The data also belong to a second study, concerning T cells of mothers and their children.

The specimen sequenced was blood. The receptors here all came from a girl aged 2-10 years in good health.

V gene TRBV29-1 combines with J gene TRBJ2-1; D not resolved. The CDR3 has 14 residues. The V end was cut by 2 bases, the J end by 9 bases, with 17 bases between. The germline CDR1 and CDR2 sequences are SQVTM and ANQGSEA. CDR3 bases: TGCAGCGTTGAAACCGACATGACCGATGCTGAGCAGTTCTTC. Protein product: CSVETDMTDAEQFF.

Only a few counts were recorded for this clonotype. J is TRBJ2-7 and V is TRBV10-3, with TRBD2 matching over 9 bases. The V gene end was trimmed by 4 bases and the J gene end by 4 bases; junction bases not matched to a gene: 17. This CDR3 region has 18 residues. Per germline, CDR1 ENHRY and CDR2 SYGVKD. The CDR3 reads CAISAGSGGPLEQYEQYF. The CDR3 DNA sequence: TGTGCCATCAGTGCCGGAAGCGGGGGGCCACTTGAACAATACGAGCAGTACTTC.

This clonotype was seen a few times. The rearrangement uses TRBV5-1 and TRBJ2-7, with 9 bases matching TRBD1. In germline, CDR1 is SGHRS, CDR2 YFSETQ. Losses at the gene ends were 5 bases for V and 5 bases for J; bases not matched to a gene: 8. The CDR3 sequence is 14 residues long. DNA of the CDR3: TGCGCCAGCAGAACGGGACAGGGCGTCGACGAGCAGTACTTC. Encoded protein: CASRTGQGVDEQYF.

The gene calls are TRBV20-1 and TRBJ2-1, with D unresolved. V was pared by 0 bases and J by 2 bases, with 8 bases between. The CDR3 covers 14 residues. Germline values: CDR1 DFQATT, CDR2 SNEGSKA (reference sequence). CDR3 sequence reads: CSARDPFAYNEQFF. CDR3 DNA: TGCAGTGCTAGAGACCCCTTCGCCTACAATGAGCAGTTCTTC.

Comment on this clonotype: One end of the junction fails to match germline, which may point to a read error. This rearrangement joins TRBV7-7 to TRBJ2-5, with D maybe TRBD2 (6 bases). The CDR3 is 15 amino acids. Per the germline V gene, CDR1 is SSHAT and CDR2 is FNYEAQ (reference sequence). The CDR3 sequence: CASSFQGGLMETQYF. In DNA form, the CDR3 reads TGTGCTAGCAGCTTCCAGGGAGGTTTGATGGAGACCCAGTACTTC.

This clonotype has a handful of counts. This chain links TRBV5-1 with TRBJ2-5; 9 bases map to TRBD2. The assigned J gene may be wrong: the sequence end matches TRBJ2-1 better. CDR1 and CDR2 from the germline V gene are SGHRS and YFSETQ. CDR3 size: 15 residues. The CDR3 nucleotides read TGCGCCAGCAGCTTGGGGACTAGCGTCAACAATGAGCAGTTCTTC. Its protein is CASSLGTSVNNEQFF.

CDR3 coding DNA: TGTGCCAGCGGCACCGGGACAGGGGCATCAGATACGCAGTATTTT. Protein sequence: CASGTGTGASDTQYF. The chain is built from TRBV11-2 and TRBJ2-3; 10 bases align to TRBD1. This CDR3 region has 15 residues. J gave up 4 bases and V 8 bases, and 9 bases lay outside the gene matches. In germline, CDR1 is SGHAT, CDR2 FQNNGV.

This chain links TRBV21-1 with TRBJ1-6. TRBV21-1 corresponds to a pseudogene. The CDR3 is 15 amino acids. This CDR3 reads CASSKAGSGNSPLHF. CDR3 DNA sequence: TGTGCCAGCAGCAAAGCCGGTAGCGGTAATTCACCCCTCCACTTT.

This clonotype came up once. The CDR3 region has the DNA TGCGCCAGCAGCTACAGTCGGGGGGATGAAAAACTGTTTTTT. Protein: CASSYSRGDEKLFF. The chain uses TRBV4-1 and TRBJ1-4; perhaps TRBD1 as D (5 bases). This CDR3 comprises 14 residues. Trimming took 5 bases from V and 6 from J, leaving 13 bases between them. CDR1 MGHRA and CDR2 YSYEKL come from the germline V gene.

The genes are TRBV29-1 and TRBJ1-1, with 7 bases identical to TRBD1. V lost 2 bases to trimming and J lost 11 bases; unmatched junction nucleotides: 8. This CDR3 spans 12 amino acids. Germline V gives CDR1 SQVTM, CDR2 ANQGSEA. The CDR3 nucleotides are TGCAGCGTTGAAAGGGCCGGGACAGCCGCTTTCTTT. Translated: CSVERAGTAAFF.

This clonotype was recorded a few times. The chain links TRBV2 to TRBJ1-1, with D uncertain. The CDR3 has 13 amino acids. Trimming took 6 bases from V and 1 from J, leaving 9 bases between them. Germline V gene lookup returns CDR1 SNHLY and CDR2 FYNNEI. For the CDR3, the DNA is TGTGCCAGCAGACTTAGAAGGAACACTGAAGCTTTCTTT. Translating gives CASRLRRNTEAFF.

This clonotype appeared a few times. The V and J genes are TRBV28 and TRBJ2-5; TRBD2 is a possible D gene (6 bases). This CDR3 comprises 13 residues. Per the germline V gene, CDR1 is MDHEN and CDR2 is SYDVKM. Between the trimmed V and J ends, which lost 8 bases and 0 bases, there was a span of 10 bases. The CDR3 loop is CASLGGHQETQYF. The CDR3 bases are TGTGCCAGCCTCGGAGGGCACCAAGAGACCCAGTACTTC.

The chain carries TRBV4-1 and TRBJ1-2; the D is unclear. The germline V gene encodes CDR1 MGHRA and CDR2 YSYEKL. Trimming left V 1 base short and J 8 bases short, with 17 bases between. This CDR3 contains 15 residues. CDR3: CASSQVLDPSGGYTF. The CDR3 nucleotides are TGCGCCAGCAGCCAAGTTTTGGACCCGTCGGGGGGCTACACCTTC.

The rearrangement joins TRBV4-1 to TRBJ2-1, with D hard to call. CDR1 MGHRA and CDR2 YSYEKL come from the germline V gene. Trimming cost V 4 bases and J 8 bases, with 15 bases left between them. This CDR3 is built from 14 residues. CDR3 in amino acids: CASSRSTPEYEQFF. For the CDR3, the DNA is TGCGCCAGCAGCCGGTCGACCCCCGAGTATGAGCAGTTCTTC.

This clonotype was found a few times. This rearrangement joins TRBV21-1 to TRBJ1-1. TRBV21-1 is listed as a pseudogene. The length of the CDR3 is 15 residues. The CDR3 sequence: CASSNHLGGRTEAFF. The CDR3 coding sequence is TGTGCCAGCAGCAACCACCTGGGAGGGAGGACTGAAGCTTTCTTT.

Here the CDR3 reads CASSPSPTYEQYF. The CDR3 coding sequence is TGTGCCAGCTCACCGTCTCCGACCTACGAGCAGTACTTC. This chain joins TRBV18 and TRBJ2-1; no reliable D call. The end of the DNA is better explained by TRBJ2-7, so the J call may be wrong. CDR3 length equals 13 residues. Germline loops: CDR1 KGHSH, CDR2 LQKENI.

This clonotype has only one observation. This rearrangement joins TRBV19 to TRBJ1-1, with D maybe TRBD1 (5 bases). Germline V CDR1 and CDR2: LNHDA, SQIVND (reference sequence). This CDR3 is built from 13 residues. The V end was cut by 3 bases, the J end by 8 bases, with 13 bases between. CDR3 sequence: CASSIEQEGEAFF. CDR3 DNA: TGTGCCAGTAGTATCGAACAGGAGGGGGAAGCTTTCTTT.

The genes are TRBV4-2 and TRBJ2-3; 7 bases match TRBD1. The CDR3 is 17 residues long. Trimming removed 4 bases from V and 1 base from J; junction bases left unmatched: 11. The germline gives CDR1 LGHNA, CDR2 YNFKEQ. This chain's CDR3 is CASSPLRQGDGTDTQYF. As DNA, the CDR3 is TGTGCCAGCAGCCCGCTTCGGCAGGGGGATGGCACAGATACGCAGTATTTT.

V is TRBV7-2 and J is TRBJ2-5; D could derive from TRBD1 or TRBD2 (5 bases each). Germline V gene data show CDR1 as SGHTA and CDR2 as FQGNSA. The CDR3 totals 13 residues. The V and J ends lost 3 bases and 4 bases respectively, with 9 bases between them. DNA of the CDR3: TGTGCCAGCAGCTTTGAGAGGGGAGAGACCCAGTACTTC. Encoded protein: CASSFERGETQYF.

CDR3 nucleotide sequence: TGCGCCAGCAGGTCAGTCCTAAACAATGAGCAGTTCTTC. Translated: CASRSVLNNEQFF. J is TRBJ2-5 and V is TRBV10-2; D is unclear. The DNA end is a closer match to TRBJ2-1, so the J assignment may be wrong. The CDR3 has 13 amino acids. The germline gives CDR1 WSHSY, CDR2 SAAADI.

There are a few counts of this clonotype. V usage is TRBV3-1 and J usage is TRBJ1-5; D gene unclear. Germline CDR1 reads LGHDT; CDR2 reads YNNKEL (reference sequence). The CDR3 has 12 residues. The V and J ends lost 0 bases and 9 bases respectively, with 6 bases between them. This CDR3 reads CASSQEAGPQHF. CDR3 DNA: TGTGCCAGCAGCCAAGAAGCGGGGCCCCAGCATTTT.

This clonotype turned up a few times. The DNA for the CDR3 is TGCAGCGCCGCTGTGAGTTTAGCCAAAAACATTCAGTACTTC. This codes for CSAAVSLAKNIQYF. The V and J genes are TRBV29-1 and TRBJ2-4, with D unresolved. V was shortened by 7 bases and J by 0 bases, with 13 bases between the two germline ends. CDR3 length: 14 residues. Germline loops: CDR1 SQVTM, CDR2 ANQGSEA. The complete variable domain, with remaining parts taken from reference TRBV29-1 and TRBJ2-4, reads SAVISQKPSRDICQRGTSLTIQCQVDSQVTMMFWYRQQPGQSLTLIATANQGSEATYESGFVIDKFPISRPNLTFSTLTVSNMSPEDSSIYLCSAAVSLAKNIQYFGAGTRLSVL.

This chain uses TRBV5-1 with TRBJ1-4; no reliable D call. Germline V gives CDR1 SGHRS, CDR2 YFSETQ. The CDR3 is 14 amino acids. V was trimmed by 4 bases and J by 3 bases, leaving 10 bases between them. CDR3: CASSLLFPNEKLFF. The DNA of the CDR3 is TGCGCCAGCAGCCTCCTGTTTCCTAATGAAAAACTGTTTTTT.